This T cell receptor (beta chain) was observed in a study of blood T cell repertoires in COVID-19. About the study: The United States, Italy and Spain supplied acute and convalescent COVID-19 samples. In each case, the material was cDNA or gDNA derived from T cells, B-cell-depleted T cells, or PBMCs.

Under the authors' procedure: Reference gene primer amplification yielded estimated nucleated cell counts. Data came from immunoSEQ multiplex PCR; TCRdb stores just in-frame clones and leaves some out. Clonal size and the V and J genes are those of that table, whereas D and trimming came from the DNA. The sample includes roughly 310,000 clones, 85% to 90% seen only once; the top ten take 2.9%. V lost 3 bases, J lost 5 bases, and 4 bases stayed unmatched. This CDR3 contains 14 residues. CDR1 and CDR2 (germline): SGHNT, YYREEE (reference sequence). Those enrolled in Seattle joined during active infection and were followed longitudinally afterward.

Sequences were obtained from peripheral blood. The chain employs TRBV5-4 and TRBJ1-2; 10 bases fit TRBD1. The sequence derives from a woman aged 25 to 39 with COVID-19, enrolled during active disease. The CDR3 DNA reads TGTGCCAGCAGCTCCCGGACAGGGGGGTATGGCTACACCTTC. Protein product: CASSSRTGGYGYTF.